Listed below are T cell receptor beta chains from one sample, sequenced in a study of blood T cell repertoires in COVID-19. The data were produced by immunoSEQ multiplex PCR, yet TCRdb's version contains in-frame clones alone and is incomplete. The data hold 150,000 or so clones, with about 89% observed a single time. The sample consisted of peripheral blood. The receptors originated from a man aged 50-60 years with acute or convalescent COVID-19. CDR3s include the opening cysteine and the closing phenylalanine or tryptophan. The D gene is left open where the match is weak. Clone size is shown for a subset of rows, as once, few, many or a class of expanded clone.

>TRBJ2-5|.|.|TRBV27
CASSFRETQYF
TGTGCCAGCAGTTTCAGGGAGACCCAGTACTTC
>TRBJ1-2|TRBD1|.|TRBV10-3
CAIRDTQGGDYGYTF
TGTGCCATCAGGGATACACAGGGGGGTGACTATGGCTACACCTTC
>TRBJ1-5|.|.|TRBV6-5
CASSYSIQGLQPQHF
TGTGCCAGCAGTTACTCGATTCAGGGTCTTCAGCCCCAGCATTTT
>TRBJ2-5|.|.|TRBV5-1
CASSLGGAEETQYF
TGCGCCAGCAGCTTAGGGGGGGCGGAGGAGACCCAGTACTTC
>TRBJ2-7|TRBD1|.|TRBV9
CASSSPETTGTGIGYEQYF
TGTGCCAGCAGCTCACCGGAAACGACCGGGACAGGTATTGGCTACGAGCAGTACTTC
>TRBJ1-1|.|.|TRBV30
CAWSQGHSTEAFF
TGTGCCTGGAGTCAGGGTCACAGCACTGAAGCTTTCTTT
>TRBJ2-7|.|medium-sized|TRBV2
CASTGAGREQYF
TGTGCCAGCACTGGTGCAGGCCGCGAGCAGTACTTC
>TRBJ2-5|TRBD1|.|TRBV28
CASSLGTGGFETQYF
TGTGCCAGCAGTTTAGGGACAGGGGGCTTCGAGACCCAGTACTTC
>TRBJ2-5|.|.|TRBV28
CASSTDNTYQETQYF
TGTGCCAGCAGCACGGACAATACGTACCAAGAGACCCAGTACTTC
>TRBJ1-2|TRBD1|.|TRBV18
CASSPGTGDVNYGYTF
TGTGCCAGCTCACCCGGGACAGGGGATGTAAACTATGGCTACACCTTC
>TRBJ1-1|TRBD1|.|TRBV9
CASSPRTGLNTEAFF
TGTGCCAGCAGCCCCCGGACAGGCTTAAACACTGAAGCTTTCTTT
>TRBJ2-3|.|.|TRBV4-3
CASSQDNGVDTDTQYF
TGCGCCAGCAGCCAAGATAACGGGGTCGACACAGATACGCAGTATTTT
>TRBJ2-7|.|.|TRBV30
CAWRPGVYHEQYF
TGTGCCTGGAGGCCAGGGGTATACCACGAGCAGTACTTC
>TRBJ2-5|.|once|TRBV18
CASSPRDGSQETQYF
TGTGCCAGCTCACCACGCGACGGGAGCCAAGAGACCCAGTACTTC
>TRBJ2-5|TRBD1|.|TRBV2
CASSGDRGRSETQYF
TGTGCCAGCAGCGGGGACAGGGGGCGATCGGAGACCCAGTACTTC
>TRBJ1-2|TRBD1|.|TRBV7-8
CASSNAGQGNYGYTF
TGTGCCAGCAGCAACGCGGGACAGGGAAACTATGGCTACACCTTC
>TRBJ1-3|.|.|TRBV19
CASVSSGNTIYF
TGTGCCAGTGTCAGCTCTGGAAACACCATATATTTT
>TRBJ2-1|.|.|TRBV19
CASSIGKYNEQFF
TGTGCCAGTAGTATCGGGAAATACAATGAGCAGTTCTTC
>TRBJ1-1|TRBD1|.|TRBV10-3
CAIRRDREAFF
TGTGCCATCAGGAGGGACAGGGAAGCTTTCTTT
>TRBJ1-3|.|.|TRBV30
CAWSVSSGNTIYF
TGTGCCTGGAGTGTCTCGAGTGGAAACACCATATATTTT
>TRBJ1-2|.|.|TRBV4-2
CASSQTRGSYGYTF
TGTGCCAGCAGCCAAACAAGAGGATCCTATGGCTACACCTTC
>TRBJ2-5|.|.|TRBV19
CATRGQPGETQYF
TGTGCCACCCGTGGACAGCCCGGAGAGACCCAGTACTTC
>TRBJ1-5|.|.|TRBV5-6
CASSLGADQPQHF
TGTGCCAGCAGCTTAGGGGCGGATCAGCCCCAGCATTTT
>TRBJ2-2|TRBD1|few|TRBV6-5
CASSFRQGNGELFF
TGTGCCAGCAGTTTTCGACAGGGAAACGGGGAGCTGTTTTTT
>TRBJ2-3|TRBD1|.|TRBV5-1
CASSFPGQGLGTDTQYF
TGCGCCAGCAGCTTCCCGGGACAGGGATTGGGGACAGATACGCAGTATTTT
>TRBJ2-2|TRBD1|.|TRBV4-2
CASSQTPEGAAGELFF
TGTGCCAGCAGCCAAACCCCCGAGGGGGCGGCCGGGGAGCTGTTTTTT
>TRBJ2-1|.|.|TRBV7-5
CVRSLLCGRAEDEQFF
TGTGTCAGAAGCCTACTATGCGGGAGGGCCGAGGATGAGCAGTTCTTC